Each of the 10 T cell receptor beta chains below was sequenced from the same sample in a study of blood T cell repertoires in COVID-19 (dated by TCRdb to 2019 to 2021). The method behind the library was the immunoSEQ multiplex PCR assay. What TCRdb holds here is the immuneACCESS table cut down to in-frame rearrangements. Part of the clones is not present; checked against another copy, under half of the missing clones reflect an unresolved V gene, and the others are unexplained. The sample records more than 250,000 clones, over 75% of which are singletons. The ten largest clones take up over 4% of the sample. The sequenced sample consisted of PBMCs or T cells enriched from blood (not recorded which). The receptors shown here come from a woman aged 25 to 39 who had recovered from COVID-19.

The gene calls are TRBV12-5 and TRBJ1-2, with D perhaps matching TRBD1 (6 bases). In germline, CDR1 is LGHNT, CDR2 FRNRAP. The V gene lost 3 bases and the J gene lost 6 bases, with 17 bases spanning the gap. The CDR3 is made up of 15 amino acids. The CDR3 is CASGLGQIHENGYTF. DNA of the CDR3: TGTGCTAGTGGTTTAGGACAGATCCACGAAAATGGCTACACCTTC.

CDR3 region: CASSFGTGVYEQYF. The DNA of the CDR3 is TGTGCCAGCAGTTTTGGGACAGGGGTCTACGAGCAGTACTTC. The chain couples TRBV28 to TRBJ2-7; 10 bases fit TRBD1. The germline gives CDR1 MDHEN, CDR2 SYDVKM. The trim removed 3 bases at V and 3 bases at J, leaving 2 bases unmatched. The CDR3 totals 14 residues. Complete variable domain (other parts from reference TRBV28 and TRBJ2-7): DVKVTQSSRYLVKRTGEKVFLECVQDMDHENMFWYRQDPGLGLRLIYFSYDVKMKEKGDIPEGYSVSREKKERFSLILESASTNQTSMYLCASSFGTGVYEQYFGPGTRLTVT.

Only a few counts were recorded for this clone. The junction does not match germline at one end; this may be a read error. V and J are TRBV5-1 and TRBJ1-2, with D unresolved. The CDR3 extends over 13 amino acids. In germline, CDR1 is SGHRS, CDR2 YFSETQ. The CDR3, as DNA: TGCGCCAGCAGCTTGGAGTCAGGATCCCGACATTCCTTC. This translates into CASSLESGSRHSF.

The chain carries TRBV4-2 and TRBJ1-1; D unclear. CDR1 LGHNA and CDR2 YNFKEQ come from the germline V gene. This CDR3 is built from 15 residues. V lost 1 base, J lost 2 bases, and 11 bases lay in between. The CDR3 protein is CASSQVLHSNTEAFF. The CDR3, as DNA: TGTGCCAGCAGCCAAGTCCTCCACTCCAACACTGAAGCTTTCTTT.

CDR3 in amino acids: CASSSLTSGGMDTQYF. The CDR3 DNA reads TGTGCCAGCAGCTCCCTCACTAGCGGGGGCATGGATACGCAGTATTTT. This chain links TRBV7-3 with TRBJ2-3; 11 bases map to TRBD2. J was trimmed by 6 bases and V by 4 bases; bases with no gene match: 9. The V gene's germline CDR1 is SGHTA and CDR2 FQGTGA. The CDR3 has 16 residues.

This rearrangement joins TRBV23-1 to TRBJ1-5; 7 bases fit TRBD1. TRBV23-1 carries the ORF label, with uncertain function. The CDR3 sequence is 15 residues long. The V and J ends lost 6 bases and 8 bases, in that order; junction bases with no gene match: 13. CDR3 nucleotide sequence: TGCGCCAGCAGCACCCCCCAGAGGGACAGAAAGCCCCAGCATTTT. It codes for CASSTPQRDRKPQHF.

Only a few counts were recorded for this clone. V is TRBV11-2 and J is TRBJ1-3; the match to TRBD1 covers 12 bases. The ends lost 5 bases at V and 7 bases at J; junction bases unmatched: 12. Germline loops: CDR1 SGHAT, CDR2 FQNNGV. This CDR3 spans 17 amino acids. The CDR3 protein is CASSPGTGGREWNTIYF. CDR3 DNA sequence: TGTGCCAGCAGCCCAGGGACAGGGGGCAGAGAGTGGAACACCATATATTTT.

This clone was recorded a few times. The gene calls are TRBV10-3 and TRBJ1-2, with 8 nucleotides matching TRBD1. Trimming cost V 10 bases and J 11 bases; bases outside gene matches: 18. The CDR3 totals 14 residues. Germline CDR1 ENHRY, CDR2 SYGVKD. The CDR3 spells CATSKPGQENLYTF. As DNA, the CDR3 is TGTGCCACCAGCAAACCGGGACAGGAGAATTTGTACACCTTC.

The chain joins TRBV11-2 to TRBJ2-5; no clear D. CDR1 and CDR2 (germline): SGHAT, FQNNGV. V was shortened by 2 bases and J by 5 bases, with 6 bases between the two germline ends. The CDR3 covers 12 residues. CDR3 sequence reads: CASSLTAETQYF. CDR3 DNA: TGTGCCAGCAGCTTAACTGCGGAGACCCAGTACTTC.

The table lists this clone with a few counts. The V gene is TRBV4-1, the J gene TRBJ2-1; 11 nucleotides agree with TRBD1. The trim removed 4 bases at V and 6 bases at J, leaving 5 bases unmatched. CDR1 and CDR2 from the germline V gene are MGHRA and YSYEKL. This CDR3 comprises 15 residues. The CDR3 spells CASSPGTGGLNEQFF. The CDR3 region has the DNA TGCGCCAGCAGCCCTGGGACAGGGGGACTCAATGAGCAGTTCTTC.